The clone carrying this T cell receptor (beta chain) was recorded a few times. The data belong to a study of human T cells and chemical hapten exposure. Overall study context: The study sensitized with 2% DPC on an approximately 2 cm by approximately 2 cm patch of upper inner arm skin. Cases of alopecia areata, totalis or universalis occurred in a predominantly female patient group. Per-sample TCR yield variability stemmed mainly from small pooled library volume differences.

Time point defined: patch test 1, 2 weeks after DPC sensitization. Stated treatment: therapeutic diphenylcyclopropenone sensitization with weekly scalp DPC. The library tagged individual cDNA molecules with unique molecular identifiers. TCRdb called the RACE reads again in MiXCR, with one record for every CDR3 protein. The sample comprises more than 90,000 distinct CDR3 sequences, more than 9% of which are singletons, and approximately 2.2% rests with the top ten. The CDR3 is made up of 16 amino acids. From germline, CDR1 is MGHDK and CDR2 SYGVNS. V was clipped by 2 bases and J by 7 bases; unmatched bases: 8.

The material was whole blood, obtained in connection with sensitization to the hapten diphenylcyclopropenone (DPC). This TCR came from a man aged 35-49 years with alopecia areata. Some clones in this sample may be carry-over from other donors' samples. The V call is TRBV25-1, the J call TRBJ1-6; TRBD1 aligns across 7 bases. The CDR3 DNA sequence: TGTGCCAGCAGTGAACAGGGGGGTTCGGGGAATTCACCCCTCCACTTT. Translated: CASSEQGGSGNSPLHF.